This T cell receptor (beta chain) derives from a study of blood T cell repertoires in COVID-19 (dated by TCRdb to 2018 to 2021). About the study as a whole: Collaborator samples came from the United States, Italy and Spain and covered acute and convalescent phases of COVID-19. The material from the prospective study consisted of cDNA or gDNA derived from T cells, B-cell-depleted T cells, or PBMCs. Deeply sampled blood TCRbeta repertoires from subjects exposed to, actively infected with, or recovered from COVID-19 were included in the dataset. A freely available public database, intended as a resource for researchers studying the immune response to SARS-CoV-2, is where the repertoires were released. The samples were drawn from the first 160 participants of the ongoing ImmuneRACE study and from 950 to 1,500 subjects provided by 6 global collaborators. The sample metadata nearly always contained a de-identified subject ID, COVID-19 status, age in years and sex. HLA class I and class II types, where available, came from metadata supplied by the sample provider rather than from assay-based typing. Overall study outcomes, separate from this receptor: How much clinical and demographic metadata was included differed by source and by participant, and the metadata was provided uncurated.

Whole blood was collected in K2EDTA tubes by collaborating institutions according to the institutions' own protocols. Collaborator samples were shipped for TCRbeta analysis as frozen whole blood, isolated PBMCs, or DNA extracted from either sample type. Turning to this clone: Its specific antigen is unknown. No clone much larger than this one lies a single base away; base qualities are absent.

TCRbeta CDR3 regions were amplified from genomic DNA using the immunoSEQ Assay, a bias-controlled multiplex PCR. The authors processed their data as follows. Within the assay, amplification of reference gene primers was used to estimate how many nucleated cells each sample contained. To quantify the absolute abundance of each unique TCRbeta CDR3 rearrangement, sequence reads were collapsed and filtered. For each sample, productive Simpson clonality was calculated as the square root of Simpson's diversity index across productive rearrangements. As stored in TCRdb, this immuneACCESS dataset retains in-frame rearrangements with V and J assigned. A fraction of the clones does not appear; measured against another copy, unresolved V genes explain less than half of the discrepancy, and the remainder lacks a known reason. From that table come the V and J calls and clone size; the DNA was used to work out D and trimming. The sample includes more than 15,000 clones, with about 88% observed a single time. The ten largest clones add up to about half of the sample.

The CDR3 runs 11 amino acids, cysteine and phenylalanine included. The entry retains the CDR3 DNA only, 33 bases that are in frame from base 1. CDR1 is given as MDHEN and CDR2 as SYDVKM, both from the germline V gene. The V end loses 10 bases and the J end loses 1 base, and a stretch of 8 bases separates them. This receptor chain uses TRBV28 and TRBJ2-7; no D gene can be assigned with confidence. The sample comprised peripheral blood. The receptor comes from a man aged 55-75 years with acute or convalescent COVID-19. The CDR3 sequence is CATQSSYEQYF. The nucleotides read TGTGCCACTCAGTCTTCCTACGAGCAGTACTTC. The CDR3 plus the reference TRBV28 and TRBJ2-7 genes for the other parts give the full variable domain: DVKVTQSSRYLVKRTGEKVFLECVQDMDHENMFWYRQDPGLGLRLIYFSYDVKMKEKGDIPEGYSVSREKKERFSLILESASTNQTSMYLCATQSSYEQYFGPGTRLTVT.